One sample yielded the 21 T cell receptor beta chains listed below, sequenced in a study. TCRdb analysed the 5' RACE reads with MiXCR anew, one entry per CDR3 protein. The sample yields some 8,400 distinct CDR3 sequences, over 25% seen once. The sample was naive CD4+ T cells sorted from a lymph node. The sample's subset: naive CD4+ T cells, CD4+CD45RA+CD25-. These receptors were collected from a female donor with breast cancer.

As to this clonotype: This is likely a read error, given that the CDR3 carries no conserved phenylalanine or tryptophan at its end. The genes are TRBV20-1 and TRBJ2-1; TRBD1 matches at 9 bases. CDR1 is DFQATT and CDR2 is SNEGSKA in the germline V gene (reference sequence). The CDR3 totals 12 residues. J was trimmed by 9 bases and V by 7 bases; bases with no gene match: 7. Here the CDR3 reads CSVRGQGIEQFS. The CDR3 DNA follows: TGCAGTGTAAGGGGACAGGGAATTGAGCAGTTCTCC.

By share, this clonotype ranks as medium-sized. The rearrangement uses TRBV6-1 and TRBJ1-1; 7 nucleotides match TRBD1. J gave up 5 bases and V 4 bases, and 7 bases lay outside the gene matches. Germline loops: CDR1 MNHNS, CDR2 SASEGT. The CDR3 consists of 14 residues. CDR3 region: CASSADRQATEAFF. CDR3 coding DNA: TGTGCCAGCAGTGCGGACAGGCAAGCGACTGAAGCTTTCTTT.

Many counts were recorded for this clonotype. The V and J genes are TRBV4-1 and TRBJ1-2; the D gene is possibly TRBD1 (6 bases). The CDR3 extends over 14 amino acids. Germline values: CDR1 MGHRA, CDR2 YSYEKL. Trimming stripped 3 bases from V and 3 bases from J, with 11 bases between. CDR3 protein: CASSQGARDYGYTF. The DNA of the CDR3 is TGCGCCAGCAGCCAGGGGGCACGGGACTATGGCTACACCTTC.

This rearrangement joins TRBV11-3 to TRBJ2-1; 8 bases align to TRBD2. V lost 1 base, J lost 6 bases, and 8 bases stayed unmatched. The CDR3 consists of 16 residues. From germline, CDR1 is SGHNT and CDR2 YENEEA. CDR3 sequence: CASSLVSGSRFNEQFF. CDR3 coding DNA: TGTGCCAGCAGCTTAGTCAGCGGGAGTCGGTTCAATGAGCAGTTCTTC. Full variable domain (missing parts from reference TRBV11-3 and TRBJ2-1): EAGVVQSPRYKIIEKKQPVAFWCNPISGHNTLYWYLQNLGQGPELLIRYENEEAVDDSQLPKDRFSAERLKGVDSTLKIQPAELGDSAVYLCASSLVSGSRFNEQFFGPGTRLTVL.

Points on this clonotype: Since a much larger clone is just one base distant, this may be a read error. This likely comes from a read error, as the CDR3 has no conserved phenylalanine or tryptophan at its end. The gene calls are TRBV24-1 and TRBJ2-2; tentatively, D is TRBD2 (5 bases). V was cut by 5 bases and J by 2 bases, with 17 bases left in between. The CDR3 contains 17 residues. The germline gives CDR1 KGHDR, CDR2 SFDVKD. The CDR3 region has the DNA TGTGCCACCAGTGGTTGGAGGAGCGGATCTAACACCGGGGAGCTGTTTTCT. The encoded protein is CATSGWRSGSNTGELFS.

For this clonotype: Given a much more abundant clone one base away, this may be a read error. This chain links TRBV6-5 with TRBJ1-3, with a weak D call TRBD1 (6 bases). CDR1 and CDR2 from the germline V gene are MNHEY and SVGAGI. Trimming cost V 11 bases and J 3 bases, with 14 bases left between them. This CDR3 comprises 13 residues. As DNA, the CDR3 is TGTGCCTGCTCGGAACAGGGTGGAAACACCATATATTTT. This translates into CACSEQGGNTIYF.

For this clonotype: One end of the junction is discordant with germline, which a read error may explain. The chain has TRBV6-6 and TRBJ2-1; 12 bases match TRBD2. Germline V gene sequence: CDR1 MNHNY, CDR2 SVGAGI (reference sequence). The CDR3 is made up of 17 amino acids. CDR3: CASSPSGRARSYNEQLF. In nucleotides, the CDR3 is TGTGCTAGCAGCCCTAGCGGGAGGGCCAGGTCCTACAATGAGCAGCTCTTC.

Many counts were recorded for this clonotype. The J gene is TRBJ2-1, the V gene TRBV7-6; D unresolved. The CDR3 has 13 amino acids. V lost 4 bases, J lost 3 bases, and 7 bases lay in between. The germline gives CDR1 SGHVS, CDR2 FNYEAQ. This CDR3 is CASSSPGYNEQFF. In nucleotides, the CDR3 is TGTGCCAGCAGCTCCCCTGGCTACAATGAGCAGTTCTTC.

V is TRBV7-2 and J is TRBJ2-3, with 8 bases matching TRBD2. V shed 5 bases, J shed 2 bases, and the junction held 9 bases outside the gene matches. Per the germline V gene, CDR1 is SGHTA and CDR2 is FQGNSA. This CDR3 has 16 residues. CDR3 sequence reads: CASSPTRTSPTDTQYF. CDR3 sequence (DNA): TGTGCCAGCAGCCCGACTCGGACTAGCCCCACAGATACGCAGTATTTT.

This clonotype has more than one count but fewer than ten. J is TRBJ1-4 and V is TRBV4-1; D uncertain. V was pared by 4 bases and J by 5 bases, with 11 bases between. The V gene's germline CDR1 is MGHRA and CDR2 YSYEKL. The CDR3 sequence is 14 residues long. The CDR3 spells CASSPGPKNEKLFF. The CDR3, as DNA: TGCGCCAGCAGCCCCGGACCGAAGAATGAAAAACTGTTTTTT.

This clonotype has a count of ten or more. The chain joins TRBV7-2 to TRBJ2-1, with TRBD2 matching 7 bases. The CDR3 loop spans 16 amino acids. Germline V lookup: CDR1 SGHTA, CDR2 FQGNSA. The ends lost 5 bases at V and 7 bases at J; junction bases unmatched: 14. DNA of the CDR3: TGTGCCAGCAGCCCGCAGGATGGCGGGAGTAGGAATGAGCAGTTCTTC. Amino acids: CASSPQDGGSRNEQFF.

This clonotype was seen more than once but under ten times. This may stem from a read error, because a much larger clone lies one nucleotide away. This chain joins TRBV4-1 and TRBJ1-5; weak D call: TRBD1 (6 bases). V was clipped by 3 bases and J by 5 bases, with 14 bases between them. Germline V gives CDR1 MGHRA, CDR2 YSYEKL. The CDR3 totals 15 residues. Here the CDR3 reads CASSQADRHDQPQHF. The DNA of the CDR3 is TGCGCCAGCAGCCAGGCAGACAGGCACGATCAGCCCCAGCATTTT.

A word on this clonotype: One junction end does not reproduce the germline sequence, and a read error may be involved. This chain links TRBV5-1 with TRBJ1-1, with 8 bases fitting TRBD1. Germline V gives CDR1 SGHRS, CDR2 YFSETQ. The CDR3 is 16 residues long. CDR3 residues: CASNLKDRARKTEAFF. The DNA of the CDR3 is TGCGCCAGCAACTTGAAGGACAGGGCTAGGAAAACTGAAGCTTTCTTT.

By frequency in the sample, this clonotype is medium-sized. CDR3 nucleotides: TGTGCCAGCAGCTCTCGTTACGGAGTTCAGCCCCAGCATTTT. This encodes CASSSRYGVQPQHF. The rearrangement uses TRBV5-6 and TRBJ1-5; the D is unclear. Germline assignment: CDR1 SGHDT and CDR2 YYEEEE. The CDR3 contains 14 residues. The V gene lost 3 bases and the J gene lost 6 bases, with 13 bases spanning the gap.

CDR3 sequence (DNA): TGTGCCAGCAGTTCATGGGATGGCTCTGGGGCCAACGTCCTGACTTTC. It codes for CASSSWDGSGANVLTF. This chain links TRBV12-3 or TRBV12-4 with TRBJ2-6, with D unclear. The ends were cut back, 4 bases at V and 0 bases at J, with 10 bases in the middle. The CDR3 has 16 amino acids.

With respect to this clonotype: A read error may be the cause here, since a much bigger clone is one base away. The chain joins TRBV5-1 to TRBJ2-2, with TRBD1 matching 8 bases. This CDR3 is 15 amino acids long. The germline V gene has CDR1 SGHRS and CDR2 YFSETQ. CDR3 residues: CVSSWDRTNTGELFF. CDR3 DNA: TGCGTCAGCAGCTGGGACAGGACGAACACCGGGGAGCTGTTTTTT.

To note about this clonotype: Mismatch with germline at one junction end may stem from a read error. CDR3 amino acids: CASGGAAKNIQYF. The CDR3 coding sequence is TGTGCCAGCGGGGGTGCAGCCAAAAACATCCAGTACTTC. This chain joins TRBV25-1 and TRBJ2-4; the D gene could be TRBD1 or TRBD2 (5 bases each). This CDR3 has 13 amino acids. Germline values: CDR1 MGHDK, CDR2 SYGVNS. The full variable domain, completed using reference TRBV25-1 and TRBJ2-4, is EADIYQTPRYLVIGTGKKITLECSQTMGHDKMYWYQQDPGMELHLIHYSYGVNSTEKGDLSSESTVSRIRTEHFPLTLESARPSHTSQYLCASGGAAKNIQYFGAGTRLSVL.

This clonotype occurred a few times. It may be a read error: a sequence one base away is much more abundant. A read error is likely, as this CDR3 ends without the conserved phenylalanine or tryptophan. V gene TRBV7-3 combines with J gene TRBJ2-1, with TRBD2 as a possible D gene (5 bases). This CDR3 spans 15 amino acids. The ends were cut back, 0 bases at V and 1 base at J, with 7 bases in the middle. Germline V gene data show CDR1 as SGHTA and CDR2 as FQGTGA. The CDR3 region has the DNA TGTGCCAGCAGCTTAACTCCGGGATCCTACAATGAGCAGTTCCTC. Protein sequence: CASSLTPGSYNEQFL.

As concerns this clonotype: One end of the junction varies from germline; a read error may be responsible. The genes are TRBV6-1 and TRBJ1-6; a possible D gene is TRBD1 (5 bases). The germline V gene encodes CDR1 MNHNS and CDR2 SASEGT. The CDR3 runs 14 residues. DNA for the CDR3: TGTGCCAGCAGTGAAGTTGGGGGTAATCCACCCCTCCACTTT. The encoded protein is CASSEVGGNPPLHF.

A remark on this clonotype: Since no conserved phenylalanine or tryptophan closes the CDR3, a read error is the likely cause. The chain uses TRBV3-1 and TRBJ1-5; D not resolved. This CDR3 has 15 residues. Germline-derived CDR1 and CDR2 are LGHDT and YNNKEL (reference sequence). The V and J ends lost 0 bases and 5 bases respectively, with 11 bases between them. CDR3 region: CASSQDFGSHQPQHL. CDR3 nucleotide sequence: TGTGCCAGCAGCCAAGATTTCGGGTCCCATCAGCCCCAGCATCTT.

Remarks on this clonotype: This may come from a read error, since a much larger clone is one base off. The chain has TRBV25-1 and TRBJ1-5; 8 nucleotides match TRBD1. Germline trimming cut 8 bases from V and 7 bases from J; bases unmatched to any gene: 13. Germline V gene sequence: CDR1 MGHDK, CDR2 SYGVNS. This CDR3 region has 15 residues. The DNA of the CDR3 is TGTGCCAGCGGGGAACCCGGGACAGGAGTCCAGCCCCAGCATTTT. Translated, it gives CASGEPGTGVQPQHF.